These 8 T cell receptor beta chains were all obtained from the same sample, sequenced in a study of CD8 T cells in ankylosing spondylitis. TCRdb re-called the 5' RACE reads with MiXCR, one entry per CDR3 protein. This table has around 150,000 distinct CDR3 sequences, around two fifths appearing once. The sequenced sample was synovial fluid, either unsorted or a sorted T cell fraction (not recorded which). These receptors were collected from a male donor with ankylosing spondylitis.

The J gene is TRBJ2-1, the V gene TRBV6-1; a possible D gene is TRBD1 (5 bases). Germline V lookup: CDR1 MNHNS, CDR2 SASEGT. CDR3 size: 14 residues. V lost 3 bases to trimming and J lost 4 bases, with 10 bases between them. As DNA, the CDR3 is TGTGCCAGCAGTGAGGGCAGGGATTACAATGAGCAGTTCTTC. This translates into CASSEGRDYNEQFF.

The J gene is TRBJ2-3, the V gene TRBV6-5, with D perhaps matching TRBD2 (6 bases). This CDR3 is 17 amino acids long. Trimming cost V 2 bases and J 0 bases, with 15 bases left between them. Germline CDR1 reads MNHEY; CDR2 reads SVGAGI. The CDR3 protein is CASSYLWTGASTDTQYF. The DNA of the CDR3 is TGTGCCAGCAGTTACCTCTGGACGGGAGCTAGCACAGATACGCAGTATTTT.

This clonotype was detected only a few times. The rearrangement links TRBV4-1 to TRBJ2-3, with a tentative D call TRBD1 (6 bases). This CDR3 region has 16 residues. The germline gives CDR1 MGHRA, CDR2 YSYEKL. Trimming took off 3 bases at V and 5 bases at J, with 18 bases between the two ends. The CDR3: CASSHRPLPGVDTQYF. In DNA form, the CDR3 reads TGCGCCAGCAGCCACAGACCCCTCCCAGGGGTAGATACGCAGTATTTT.

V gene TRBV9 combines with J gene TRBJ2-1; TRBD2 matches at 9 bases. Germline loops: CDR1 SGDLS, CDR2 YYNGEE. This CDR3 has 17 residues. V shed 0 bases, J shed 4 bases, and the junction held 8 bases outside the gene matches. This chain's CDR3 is CASSVEGGRAPYNEQFF. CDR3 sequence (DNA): TGTGCCAGCAGCGTAGAGGGCGGGAGGGCCCCATACAATGAGCAGTTCTTC.

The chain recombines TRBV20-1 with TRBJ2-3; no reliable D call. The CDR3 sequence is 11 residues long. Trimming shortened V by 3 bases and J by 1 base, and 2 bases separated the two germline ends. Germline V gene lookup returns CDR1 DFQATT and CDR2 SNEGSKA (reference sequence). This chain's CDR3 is CSASGTDTQYF. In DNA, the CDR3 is TGCAGTGCTAGCGGCACAGATACGCAGTATTTT.

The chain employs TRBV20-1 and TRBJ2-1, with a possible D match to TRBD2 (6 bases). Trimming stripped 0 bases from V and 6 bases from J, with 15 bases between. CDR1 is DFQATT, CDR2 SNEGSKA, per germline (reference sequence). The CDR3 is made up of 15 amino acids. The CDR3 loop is CSARDPGSGVNEQFF. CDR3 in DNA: TGCAGTGCTAGAGATCCAGGTAGCGGAGTCAATGAGCAGTTCTTC.

The CDR3 DNA is TGTGCCAGCAGCTTAGTTGGCAGGGGATTAGAGACCCAGTACTTC. Its translation is CASSLVGRGLETQYF. This chain links TRBV7-2 with TRBJ2-5, with D perhaps matching TRBD1 (6 bases). CDR3 size: 15 residues. The germline gives CDR1 SGHTA, CDR2 FQGNSA. Trimming left V 1 base short and J 4 bases short, with 13 bases between.

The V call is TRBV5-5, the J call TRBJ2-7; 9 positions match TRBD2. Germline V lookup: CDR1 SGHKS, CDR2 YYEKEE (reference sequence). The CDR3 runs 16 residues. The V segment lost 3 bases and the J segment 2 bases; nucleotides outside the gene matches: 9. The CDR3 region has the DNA TGTGCCAGCAGCTCCGGACTAGCGAACTTCCCCTACGAGCAGTACTTC. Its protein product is CASSSGLANFPYEQYF.